This T cell receptor beta chain was captured by sequencing in a study of shared clonotypes between healthy human individuals. General study results and limits: Naive subsets tended to show greater estimated richness than memory subsets. Approximately 4.6% of naive CD4 clonotypes were common to several donors. What rarefaction showed was incomplete sorted-subset sequencing despite large depth.

This table comes from immunoSEQ multiplex PCR, and its TCRdb copy is limited to in-frame clones, with some not included. The sample lists about 1.5 million clones, under 99% seen once, with around 0.45% in the top ten. Adult Caucasians living in Nashville, Tennessee made up all of the donors. Points on this clone: Its target is not known. Other DNA sequences from this sample encode an identical CDR3 as well.

The CDR3 extends over 12 amino acids. V was cut by 2 bases and J by 4 bases, with 4 bases left in between. Germline V CDR1 and CDR2: MDHEN, SYDVKM. This sequence joins TRBV28 and TRBJ2-3; D unresolved. Source material: naive CD4+ T cells sorted from blood. Subset in this sample: CD45RA+ positively selected. The sequence was collected from a man aged 25 to 45 in good health. Here the CDR3 reads CASSLVADTQYF. CDR3 coding DNA: TGTGCCAGCAGTTTAGTAGCAGATACGCAGTATTTT. Supplemented by reference TRBV28 and TRBJ2-3, the full variable domain reads DVKVTQSSRYLVKRTGEKVFLECVQDMDHENMFWYRQDPGLGLRLIYFSYDVKMKEKGDIPEGYSVSREKKERFSLILESASTNQTSMYLCASSLVADTQYFGPGTRLTVL.